These 29 T cell receptor beta chains originate from one sample sequenced in a study of Ad26.COV2.S vaccination and SARS-CoV-2 variants. Some clones are missing from TCRdb's copy, which holds only in-frame ones; the method was immunoSEQ multiplex PCR. The sample carries around 370,000 clones, 90% to 95% recorded once. Specimen: peripheral blood, collected after recovery from COVID-19. Receptor source: a human donor who had recovered from COVID-19.

The rearrangement links TRBV7-2 to TRBJ1-2; tentatively, D is TRBD1 (5 bases). Trimming cost V 2 bases and J 5 bases, with 12 bases left between them. Germline CDR1 is SGHTA and CDR2 is FQGNSA. There are 14 residues in the CDR3. In nucleotides, the CDR3 is TGTGCCAGCAGCTTACCAGGGAAAGCGTATGGCTACACCTTC. This encodes CASSLPGKAYGYTF.

The chain employs TRBV27 and TRBJ2-2; TRBD1 might be the D (5 bases). The V gene's germline CDR1 is MNHEY and CDR2 SMNVEV (reference sequence). The CDR3 is made up of 15 amino acids. Trimming took 8 bases from V and 1 from J, leaving 14 bases between them. The CDR3, as DNA: TGTGCCAGCCGACCCTACGGACAGAACACCGGGGAGCTGTTTTTT. Its protein product is CASRPYGQNTGELFF.

About this clone itself: Germline and junction disagree at one end, which may indicate a read error. The chain employs TRBV11-2 and TRBJ2-3; 8 bases fit TRBD2. Germline CDR1 SGHAT, CDR2 FQNNGV. The length of the CDR3 is 14 residues. CDR3 coding DNA: TGTGCCAGCAGCTTAGAAACTCCGGGGGGGCCAGGGGCATTT. Amino acid sequence: CASSLETPGGPGAF.

The V and J genes are TRBV10-3 and TRBJ1-1; weak D call: TRBD1 (6 bases). Germline V gene data show CDR1 as ENHRY and CDR2 as SYGVKD. CDR3 length equals 16 residues. V lost 0 bases, J lost 3 bases, and 14 bases lay in between. CDR3 region: CAISESFRGWYTEAFF. CDR3 DNA sequence: TGTGCCATCAGTGAGTCGTTCAGGGGATGGTACACTGAAGCTTTCTTT.

The chain is built from TRBV15 and TRBJ1-5, with TRBD1 matching 8 bases. The germline CDR1 and CDR2 sequences are LNHNV and YYDKDF (reference sequence). J gave up 3 bases and V 3 bases, and 4 bases lay outside the gene matches. The CDR3 consists of 15 residues. The DNA for the CDR3 is TGTGCCACCAGCAGGGACAGGGCGATCAATCAGCCCCAGCATTTT. It yields the protein CATSRDRAINQPQHF.

The chain has TRBV5-1 and TRBJ1-1; D remains ambiguous. Germline CDR1 SGHRS, CDR2 YFSETQ. The length of the CDR3 is 14 residues. V lost 2 bases, J lost 1 base, and 9 bases lay in between. CDR3 loop: CASSLTGSNTEAFF. The CDR3 region has the DNA TGCGCCAGCAGCTTAACGGGTTCGAACACTGAAGCTTTCTTT.

The rearrangement links TRBV9 to TRBJ1-1; D gene ambiguous. CDR1 is SGDLS and CDR2 is YYNGEE in the germline V gene. The CDR3 covers 14 residues. V lost 2 bases to trimming and J lost 1 base, with 9 bases between them. CDR3 sequence reads: CASSVTTANTEAFF. Written as DNA, the CDR3 is TGTGCCAGCAGCGTTACCACAGCGAACACTGAAGCTTTCTTT.

The rearrangement links TRBV18 to TRBJ1-6; D gene unclear. In germline, CDR1 is KGHSH, CDR2 LQKENI. The V gene lost 3 bases and the J gene lost 7 bases, with 19 bases spanning the gap. The CDR3 is made up of 17 amino acids. DNA for the CDR3: TGTGCCAGCTCACCGCGCGCATACGACGGCCCAAATTCACCCCTCCACTTT. As protein: CASSPRAYDGPNSPLHF.

This chain uses TRBV11-2 with TRBJ1-4; unclear D gene. Germline values: CDR1 SGHAT, CDR2 FQNNGV. With 5 bases removed from V and 3 bases from J, the gap between germline ends came to 13 bases. The CDR3 consists of 15 residues. The CDR3 bases are TGTGCCAGCAGCCCTAGAGGCCACCCTAATGAAAAACTGTTTTTT. It specifies CASSPRGHPNEKLFF.

The rearrangement links TRBV20-1 to TRBJ1-4; D call uncertain. The CDR3 is 16 residues long. V was cut by 3 bases and J by 3 bases, with 17 bases left in between. CDR1 is DFQATT and CDR2 is SNEGSKA in the germline V gene (reference sequence). The CDR3 nucleotides are TGCAGTGCTAGTAGGAGGGTTCTCCCCTCTAATGAAAAACTGTTTTTT. Protein: CSASRRVLPSNEKLFF.

The chain carries TRBV18 and TRBJ2-1; 11 bases fit TRBD1. The CDR3 extends over 14 amino acids. Trimming at V came to 8 bases and at J to 8 bases, leaving 8 bases not matched to a gene. From germline, CDR1 is KGHSH and CDR2 LQKENI. CDR3 sequence (DNA): TGTGCCAGCCTCCCGGGACAGGGGGTCTATGAGCAGTTCTTC. This encodes CASLPGQGVYEQFF.

The gene calls are TRBV11-2 and TRBJ2-7; possibly TRBD1 for D (7 bases). There are 17 residues in the CDR3. The V gene lost 6 bases and the J gene lost 3 bases, with 24 bases spanning the gap. Germline V gene sequence: CDR1 SGHAT, CDR2 FQNNGV. The CDR3 DNA follows: TGTGCCAGCAGTTCAGGGGTTTTGGCGGGACAGAACTACGAGCAGTACTTC. It yields the protein CASSSGVLAGQNYEQYF.

The genes are TRBV7-6 and TRBJ1-1; unclear D gene. The CDR3 runs 11 residues. V was trimmed by 3 bases and J by 10 bases, leaving 9 bases between them. Germline V lookup: CDR1 SGHVS, CDR2 FNYEAQ. Here the CDR3 DNA reads TGTGCCAGCAGCTTCACAGAGGTAGCTTTCTTT. It specifies CASSFTEVAFF. Full variable domain (missing parts from reference TRBV7-6 and TRBJ1-1): GAGVSQSPRYKVTKRGQDVALRCDPISGHVSLYWYRQALGQGPEFLTYFNYEAQQDKSGLPNDRFSAERPEGSISTLTIQRTEQRDSAMYRCASSFTEVAFFGQGTRLTVV.

V usage is TRBV24-1 and J usage is TRBJ1-2, with 7 bases fitting TRBD1. This CDR3 has 12 residues. J gave up 6 bases and V 6 bases, and 3 bases lay outside the gene matches. CDR1 and CDR2 (germline): KGHDR, SFDVKD. As DNA, the CDR3 is TGTGCCACCAGTAATGGACAGGATGGCTACACCTTC. Its protein is CATSNGQDGYTF.

The chain has TRBV14 and TRBJ1-2; D call uncertain. Germline V gene lookup returns CDR1 SGHDN and CDR2 FVKESK. The CDR3 contains 14 residues. Trimming shortened V by 4 bases and J by 4 bases, and 13 bases separated the two germline ends. CDR3 sequence (DNA): TGTGCCAGCAGCCCCCGTCCCCTTCGCTATGGCTACACCTTC. The encoded protein is CASSPRPLRYGYTF. The variable domain in full, with the rest retrieved from reference TRBV14 and TRBJ1-2, is EAGVTQFPSHSVIEKGQTVTLRCDPISGHDNLYWYRRVMGKEIKFLLHFVKESKQDESGMPNNRFLAERTGGTYSTLKVQPAELEDSGVYFCASSPRPLRYGYTFGSGTRLTVV.

This sequence joins TRBV15 and TRBJ2-2; 7 nucleotides agree with TRBD1. V was clipped by 1 base and J by 6 bases; unmatched bases: 5. The CDR3 sequence is 15 residues long. CDR1 and CDR2 from the germline V gene are LNHNV and YYDKDF (reference sequence). CDR3 in DNA: TGTGCCACCAGCAGAGTACGGCAGGGGGCCGGGGAGCTGTTTTTT. Translation: CATSRVRQGAGELFF.

This sequence joins TRBV7-2 and TRBJ2-5; D is uncertain. The CDR3 runs to 13 residues. The germline V and J ends were trimmed by 1 base and 2 bases, with 5 bases remaining between them. CDR1 SGHTA and CDR2 FQGNSA come from the germline V gene. The CDR3 bases are TGTGCCAGCAGCTTAGTACGGCAAGAGACCCAGTACTTC. Its translation is CASSLVRQETQYF.

This rearrangement joins TRBV19 to TRBJ2-1; D uncertain. Per germline, CDR1 LNHDA and CDR2 SQIVND (reference sequence). V gave up 0 bases and J gave up 0 bases, with 15 bases separating them. The CDR3 spans 18 residues. The CDR3 sequence: CASSIDSDVGSSYNEQFF. Here the CDR3 DNA reads TGTGCCAGTAGTATAGACTCGGACGTGGGTAGCTCCTACAATGAGCAGTTCTTC.

V usage is TRBV4-1 and J usage is TRBJ1-1; D gene unclear. Per germline, CDR1 MGHRA and CDR2 YSYEKL. The CDR3 totals 14 residues. The V and J ends lost 5 bases and 1 base respectively, with 11 bases between them. This CDR3 is CASSAPTANTEAFF. CDR3 DNA sequence: TGCGCCAGCAGCGCGCCTACAGCGAACACTGAAGCTTTCTTT.

The chain combines TRBV11-2 with TRBJ1-3; TRBD1 is a possible D gene (6 bases). CDR1 and CDR2 from the germline V gene are SGHAT and FQNNGV. V gave up 3 bases and J gave up 2 bases, with 11 bases separating them. CDR3 length: 15 amino acids. The CDR3 DNA reads TGTGCCAGCAGCTTCCCCGGGACAACTGGAAACACCATATATTTT. It codes for CASSFPGTTGNTIYF.

The rearrangement uses TRBV18 and TRBJ2-3; 11 bases align to TRBD1. The ends lost 5 bases at V and 0 bases at J; junction bases unmatched: 10. This CDR3 comprises 18 residues. In germline, CDR1 is KGHSH, CDR2 LQKENI. The CDR3 reads CASSTGTGGLTSTDTQYF. The DNA for the CDR3 is TGTGCCAGCTCAACCGGGACAGGGGGTCTAACTAGCACAGATACGCAGTATTTT.

The chain's CDR3 is CASSSRQGTPNKRNSGNTIYF. DNA of the CDR3: TGTGCCAGCAGCTCTCGACAGGGGACGCCTAACAAGAGGAACTCTGGAAACACCATATATTTT. The chain uses TRBV6-6 and TRBJ1-3; 8 bases align to TRBD1. The V and J ends lost 6 bases and 0 bases, in that order; junction bases with no gene match: 22. The CDR3 covers 21 residues. CDR1 is MNHNY, CDR2 SVGAGI, per germline (reference sequence).

This chain links TRBV7-9 with TRBJ2-1, with 11 bases lining up with TRBD2. V gave up 2 bases and J gave up 10 bases; unmatched junction bases: 7. This CDR3 has 15 residues. The V gene's germline CDR1 is SEHNR and CDR2 FQNEAQ (reference sequence). The CDR3 nucleotides read TGTGCCAGCAGCTTATCCCTAGCGGGGGGAGTAGAGCAGTTCTTC. It codes for CASSLSLAGGVEQFF.

Turning to this clone: Distinct nucleotide sequences in the sample also encode this CDR3. The V and J genes are TRBV2 and TRBJ1-1; no firm D call. Germline V gene sequence: CDR1 SNHLY, CDR2 FYNNEI. Trimming took off 4 bases at V and 1 base at J, with 4 bases between the two ends. CDR3 length: 12 residues. CDR3 in DNA: TGTGCCAGCAGTGGCGGGAACACTGAAGCTTTCTTT. Its translation: CASSGGNTEAFF.

The chain links TRBV10-3 to TRBJ1-6; D might be TRBD1 (5 bases). CDR1 is ENHRY, CDR2 SYGVKD, per germline. This CDR3 has 15 amino acids. Trimming pared 4 bases from V and 4 bases from J, leaving 11 bases between. CDR3 protein: CAISAGGRYNSPLHF. The CDR3 DNA reads as TGTGCCATCAGTGCGGGGGGTCGATATAATTCACCCCTCCACTTT.

On this clone: The identical CDR3 is also encoded by other nucleotide sequences in the sample. The rearrangement joins TRBV5-4 to TRBJ1-1, with D uncertain. The CDR3 loop spans 11 amino acids. V was clipped by 1 base and J by 2 bases, with 0 bases between them. CDR1 and CDR2 from the germline V gene are SGHNT and YYREEE (reference sequence). The DNA of the CDR3 is TGTGCCAGCAGCTTGAACACTGAAGCTTTCTTT. Protein: CASSLNTEAFF. Full variable domain (rest looked up from reference TRBV5-4 and TRBJ1-1): ETGVTQSPTHLIKTRGQQVTLRCSSQSGHNTVSWYQQALGQGPQFIFQYYREEENGRGNFPPRFSGLQFPNYSSELNVNALELDDSALYLCASSLNTEAFFGQGTRLTVV.

The rearrangement links TRBV6-2 or TRBV6-3 to TRBJ2-1; 9 nucleotides line up with TRBD2. V lost 2 bases to trimming and J lost 3 bases; unmatched junction nucleotides: 2. Germline CDR1 MNHEY, CDR2 SVGEGT. This CDR3 has 15 amino acids. CDR3 nucleotide sequence: TGTGCCAGCAGTTACGCGGGGGGGGGCTACAATGAGCAGTTCTTC. It is translated as CASSYAGGGYNEQFF.

V and J are TRBV5-6 and TRBJ1-1; 7 bases fit TRBD1. J lost 2 bases, V lost 4 bases, and 8 bases had no gene match. The CDR3 is made up of 15 amino acids. CDR1 SGHDT and CDR2 YYEEEE come from the germline V gene. The CDR3 spells CASSPRDRANTEAFF. The CDR3 DNA is TGTGCCAGCAGCCCCCGTGACAGGGCCAACACTGAAGCTTTCTTT. Full variable domain (rest looked up from reference TRBV5-6 and TRBJ1-1): DAGVTQSPTHLIKTRGQQVTLRCSPKSGHDTVSWYQQALGQGPQFIFQYYEEEERQRGNFPDRFSGHQFPNYSSELNVNALLLGDSALYLCASSPRDRANTEAFFGQGTRLTVV.

The chain uses TRBV2 and TRBJ2-2; possibly TRBD2 for D (6 bases). The CDR3 covers 15 residues. The V end was cut by 6 bases, the J end by 8 bases, with 19 bases between. The germline gives CDR1 SNHLY, CDR2 FYNNEI. The CDR3 nucleotides are TGTGCCAGCAGCAGGGCGGGGATATTCCGTGGGGAGCTGTTTTTT. Protein sequence: CASSRAGIFRGELFF.